What follows are 22 T cell receptor beta chains derived from one specimen sequenced in a study of cytomegalovirus exposure and HLA in healthy donors. Researchers ran the PCR with 60 Vbeta and 13 Jbeta primers. Generated by immunoSEQ multiplex PCR, the TCRdb table keeps only in-frame clones and is missing some. The table includes about 59,000 clones, roughly 77% detected once. The sequenced sample was PBMCs. The origin of the receptors is a man aged 30 to 39 in good health and CMV-seropositive.

This clone was picked up a small number of times. The chain has TRBV30 and TRBJ1-5; possibly TRBD1 for D (5 bases). Trimming took 1 base from V and 6 from J, leaving 10 bases between them. Per germline, CDR1 GTSNPN and CDR2 SVGIG (reference sequence). CDR3 size: 13 residues. In nucleotides, the CDR3 is TGTGCCTGGAGTGGCGGGGGTGGTCAGCCCCAGCATTTT. Its protein product is CAWSGGGGQPQHF. Variable domain in full (rest from reference TRBV30 and TRBJ1-5): SQTIHQWPATLVQPVGSPLSLECTVEGTSNPNLYWYRQAAGRGLQLLFYSVGIGQISSEVPQNLSASRPQDRQFILSSKKLLLSDSGFYLCAWSGGGGQPQHFGDGTRLSIL.

The chain links TRBV9 to TRBJ1-5, with 8 bases fitting TRBD1. Germline lookup yields CDR1 SGDLS and CDR2 YYNGEE. The CDR3 covers 14 residues. Germline trimming cut 4 bases from V and 2 bases from J; bases unmatched to any gene: 2. In DNA, the CDR3 is TGTGCCAGCAGCTTGACAGGGGGCAATCAGCCCCAGCATTTT. Translated, it gives CASSLTGGNQPQHF.

This clone occurred a few times. The chain uses TRBV5-6 and TRBJ1-5, with a tentative D call TRBD1 (6 bases). V dropped 4 bases and J dropped 4 bases, with 12 bases sitting between them. CDR1 SGHDT and CDR2 YYEEEE come from the germline V gene. This CDR3 contains 14 residues. As DNA, the CDR3 is TGTGCCAGCAGCGTCCAGAGGGGGAATCAGCCCCAGCATTTT. Its translation is CASSVQRGNQPQHF.

The chain links TRBV27 to TRBJ2-7, with D uncertain. CDR1 is MNHEY and CDR2 is SMNVEV in the germline V gene (reference sequence). The CDR3 covers 11 residues. Deletions cut 8 bases from V and 6 bases from J, with 11 bases between. In DNA form, the CDR3 reads TGTGCCAGCCGTTACACCCGCGAGCAGTACTTC. Its translation is CASRYTREQYF.

V gene TRBV19 combines with J gene TRBJ1-2; 7 bases align to TRBD1. Germline CDR1 is LNHDA and CDR2 is SQIVND (reference sequence). V lost 7 bases to trimming and J lost 5 bases; unmatched junction nucleotides: 10. The CDR3 consists of 14 residues. CDR3 nucleotide sequence: TGTGCCAGTACCCCTCAGGGGGGACAGTATGGCTACACCTTC. Encoded protein: CASTPQGGQYGYTF.

V and J are TRBV10-3 and TRBJ2-1; no definite D call. This CDR3 is built from 12 residues. V was cut by 0 bases and J by 14 bases, with 11 bases left in between. The germline CDR1 and CDR2 sequences are ENHRY and SYGVKD. The CDR3 protein is CAISESRQKEFF. CDR3 sequence (DNA): TGTGCCATCAGTGAGTCGAGGCAGAAAGAGTTCTTC.

The chain employs TRBV19 and TRBJ1-5; TRBD1 agrees at 8 bases. The CDR3 runs 15 residues. After removal of 7 bases from V and 1 base from J, the junction contained 6 bases not matched to a gene. Germline V gene sequence: CDR1 LNHDA, CDR2 SQIVND (reference sequence). The CDR3 nucleotides read TGTGCCAGTATTCGTACAGGGGGAAGCAATCAGCCCCAGCATTTT. It specifies CASIRTGGSNQPQHF.

V is TRBV5-1 and J is TRBJ2-5, with 7 bases aligning to TRBD1. Germline V gives CDR1 SGHRS, CDR2 YFSETQ. The CDR3 consists of 13 residues. Losses at the gene ends were 0 bases for V and 4 bases for J; bases not matched to a gene: 0. DNA for the CDR3: TGCGCCAGCAGCTTGGGACAGGGAGAGACCCAGTACTTC. Protein sequence: CASSLGQGETQYF.

This chain joins TRBV10-3 and TRBJ2-1; no firm D call. Trimming stripped 3 bases from V and 7 bases from J, with 4 bases between. Germline assignment: CDR1 ENHRY and CDR2 SYGVKD. The CDR3 consists of 11 residues. The CDR3 is CAISDRNEQFF. The CDR3 nucleotides are TGTGCCATCAGTGACAGGAATGAGCAGTTCTTC.

This rearrangement joins TRBV10-3 to TRBJ1-6; a weak D match, TRBD1 (6 bases). Germline CDR1 reads ENHRY; CDR2 reads SYGVKD. The CDR3 is 13 residues long. V lost 6 bases to trimming and J lost 5 bases, with 8 bases between them. CDR3 loop: CAIRGQNNSPLHF. The CDR3 nucleotides are TGTGCCATCAGAGGACAGAATAATTCACCCCTCCACTTT.

The chain joins TRBV5-1 to TRBJ2-3, with a weak D call TRBD2 (5 bases). Germline V CDR1 and CDR2: SGHRS, YFSETQ. The CDR3 extends over 15 amino acids. V was pared by 0 bases and J by 3 bases, with 11 bases between. CDR3 amino acids: CASSLGFTGTDTQYF. The DNA of the CDR3 is TGCGCCAGCAGCTTGGGTTTCACGGGGACAGATACGCAGTATTTT.

This sequence joins TRBV14 and TRBJ1-1; possible D gene TRBD1, 6 bases. CDR3 length: 14 amino acids. From germline, CDR1 is SGHDN and CDR2 FVKESK. Trimming cost V 5 bases and J 7 bases, with 17 bases left between them. CDR3 sequence: CASSNLWGGGEAFF. CDR3 nucleotides: TGTGCCAGCAGCAATTTATGGGGGGGCGGTGAAGCTTTCTTT.

About this clone: Other nucleotide sequences from this sample produce the same CDR3. The rearrangement links TRBV11-2 to TRBJ1-1, with 7 nucleotides matching TRBD1. The ends lost 5 bases at V and 1 base at J; junction bases unmatched: 4. The CDR3 consists of 14 residues. Germline lookup yields CDR1 SGHAT and CDR2 FQNNGV. The CDR3 DNA reads as TGTGCCAGCAGCCAGCAGGGGGAGAACACTGAAGCTTTCTTT. Encoded protein: CASSQQGENTEAFF.

The chain links TRBV7-3 to TRBJ2-7; D unresolved. V gave up 1 base and J gave up 2 bases, with 9 bases separating them. The germline V gene has CDR1 SGHTA and CDR2 FQGTGA. CDR3 size: 14 residues. The CDR3 DNA reads TGTGCCAGCAGCTTAAGAGGCAGAGCCTACGAGCAGTACTTC. Translated, it gives CASSLRGRAYEQYF.

This clone occurred once. The V and J genes are TRBV4-2 and TRBJ2-2; possible D gene TRBD1, 5 bases. Trimming removed 0 bases at V and 8 bases at J, with 16 bases between. The CDR3 is made up of 16 amino acids. Germline V CDR1 and CDR2: LGHNA, YNFKEQ. The CDR3 sequence is CASSQDQWKGVGELFF. The CDR3 DNA is TGTGCCAGCAGCCAAGACCAGTGGAAAGGGGTAGGGGAGCTGTTTTTT.

The J gene is TRBJ2-7, the V gene TRBV7-6; D is possibly TRBD2 (6 bases). V lost 5 bases to trimming and J lost 2 bases, with 16 bases between them. The CDR3 is 15 residues long. Germline assignment: CDR1 SGHVS and CDR2 FNYEAQ. The CDR3 is CASSLDGTFTYEQYF. CDR3 in DNA: TGTGCCAGCAGCCTCGACGGGACTTTTACCTACGAGCAGTACTTC.

The V call is TRBV28, the J call TRBJ2-7; D is perhaps TRBD1 (6 bases). CDR1 MDHEN and CDR2 SYDVKM come from the germline V gene. The CDR3 spans 12 residues. The ends were cut back, 5 bases at V and 4 bases at J, with 9 bases in the middle. CDR3 sequence: CASSPRGYEQYF. DNA for the CDR3: TGTGCCAGCAGTCCCAGGGGTTACGAGCAGTACTTC.

The V and J genes are TRBV29-1 and TRBJ2-7; D is possibly TRBD1 (6 bases). Germline CDR1 is SQVTM and CDR2 is ANQGSEA. V lost 5 bases, J lost 2 bases, and 10 bases lay in between. This CDR3 is built from 12 residues. The CDR3 reads CSVLGATYEQYF. The CDR3 coding sequence is TGCAGCGTTCTGGGGGCGACCTACGAGCAGTACTTC.

The chain uses TRBV2 and TRBJ2-3; D is undetermined. The CDR3 is 15 residues long. Germline values: CDR1 SNHLY, CDR2 FYNNEI. Trimming removed 6 bases from V and 7 bases from J, with 20 bases in between. The CDR3 DNA follows: TGTGCCAGCAGGCTCTCACCTAGAAATGCGAATACGCAGTATTTT. Residues: CASRLSPRNANTQYF.

This chain links TRBV6-5 with TRBJ2-5, with TRBD1 identical over 7 bases. Trimming cost V 0 bases and J 5 bases; bases outside gene matches: 6. Germline lookup yields CDR1 MNHEY and CDR2 SVGAGI. The CDR3 runs 15 residues. CDR3 sequence reads: CASSYSTGLLETQYF. In DNA form, the CDR3 reads TGTGCCAGCAGTTACTCGACAGGGCTTTTGGAGACCCAGTACTTC.

The chain recombines TRBV7-9 with TRBJ1-1; D remains ambiguous. Looked up from germline, CDR1 is SEHNR and CDR2 is FQNEAQ (reference sequence). V gave up 2 bases and J gave up 3 bases, with 7 bases separating them. The CDR3 spans 13 residues. The CDR3 bases are TGTGCCAGCAGCTTAAAGTCAGACACTGAAGCTTTCTTT. This codes for CASSLKSDTEAFF.

The chain links TRBV5-6 to TRBJ1-5; 7 positions match TRBD1. Trimming at V came to 4 bases and at J to 4 bases, leaving 11 bases not matched to a gene. The CDR3 length is 16 residues. CDR1 is SGHDT, CDR2 YYEEEE, per germline. CDR3 sequence: CASSPLGGGSNQPQHF. CDR3 coding DNA: TGTGCCAGCAGCCCCCTTGGAGGGGGCTCTAATCAGCCCCAGCATTTT.